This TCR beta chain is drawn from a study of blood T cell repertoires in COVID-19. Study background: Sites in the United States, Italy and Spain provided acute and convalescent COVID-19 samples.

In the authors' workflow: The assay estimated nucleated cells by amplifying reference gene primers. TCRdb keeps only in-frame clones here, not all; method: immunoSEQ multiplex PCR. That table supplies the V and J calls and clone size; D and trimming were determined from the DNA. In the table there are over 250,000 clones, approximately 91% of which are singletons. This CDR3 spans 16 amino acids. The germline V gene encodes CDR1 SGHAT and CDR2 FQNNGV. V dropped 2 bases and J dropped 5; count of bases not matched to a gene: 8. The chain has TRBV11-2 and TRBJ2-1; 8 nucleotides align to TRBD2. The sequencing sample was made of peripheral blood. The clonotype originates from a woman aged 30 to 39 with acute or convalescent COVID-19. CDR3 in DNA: TGTGCCAGCAGCTTAAATCGACTAGCGTATAACAATGAGCAGTTCTTC. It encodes CASSLNRLAYNNEQFF.